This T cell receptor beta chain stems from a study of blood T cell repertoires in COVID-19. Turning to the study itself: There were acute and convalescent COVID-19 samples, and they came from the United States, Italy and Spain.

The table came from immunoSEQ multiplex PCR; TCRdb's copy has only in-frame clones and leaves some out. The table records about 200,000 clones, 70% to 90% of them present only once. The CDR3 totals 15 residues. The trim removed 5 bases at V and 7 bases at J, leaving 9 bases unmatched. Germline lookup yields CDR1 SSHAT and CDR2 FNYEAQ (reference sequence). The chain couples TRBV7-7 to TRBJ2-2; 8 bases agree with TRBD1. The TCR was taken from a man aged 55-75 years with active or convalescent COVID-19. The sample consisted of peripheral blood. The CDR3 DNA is TGTGCCAGCAGCACAGGGGGAACTTATGGCGGGGAGCTGTTTTTT. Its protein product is CASSTGGTYGGELFF.